Shown below are 11 T cell receptor beta chains from a single sample sequenced in a study of cytomegalovirus exposure and HLA in healthy donors. The PCR ran on 60 Vbeta and 13 Jbeta primers. The assay was immunoSEQ multiplex PCR, and TCRdb's table has in-frame clones only and misses some. The table shows 110,000 or so clones, with roughly 71% occurring only once. What was sequenced was PBMCs. The origin of the receptors is a man in his late teens or twenties in good health and CMV-seropositive.

V and J are TRBV28 and TRBJ2-4, with D possibly being TRBD1 (6 bases). The CDR3 is made up of 15 amino acids. V was clipped by 7 bases and J by 5 bases, with 18 bases between them. Germline values: CDR1 MDHEN, CDR2 SYDVKM. The CDR3 DNA is TGTGCCAGCACCTATGGGGGACAAGCTCAAAACATTCAGTACTTC. This gives the protein CASTYGGQAQNIQYF.

This clone was observed a few times. The V call is TRBV7-6, the J call TRBJ1-1; D is unclear. Trimming pared 3 bases from V and 7 bases from J, leaving 12 bases between. Germline loops: CDR1 SGHVS, CDR2 FNYEAQ. The CDR3 consists of 13 residues. The CDR3 DNA reads as TGTGCCAGCAGCTTGGAGGTATTGGATGAAGCTTTCTTT. Its protein product is CASSLEVLDEAFF.

The V call is TRBV10-1, the J call TRBJ2-1, with 10 bases aligning to TRBD2. V lost 6 bases, J lost 4 bases, and 9 bases stayed unmatched. There are 16 residues in the CDR3. Germline CDR1 reads WNHNN; CDR2 reads SYGVQD (reference sequence). CDR3 protein: CASSKRGTSAYNEQFF. Written as DNA, the CDR3 is TGCGCCAGCAGCAAACGAGGGACTAGCGCTTACAATGAGCAGTTCTTC.

The chain combines TRBV28 with TRBJ1-6; D not resolved. This CDR3 region has 13 residues. The germline gives CDR1 MDHEN, CDR2 SYDVKM. With 2 bases removed from V and 5 bases from J, the gap between germline ends came to 4 bases. In DNA, the CDR3 is TGTGCCAGCAGTTTAGCGCATAATTCACCCCTCCACTTT. Protein sequence: CASSLAHNSPLHF.

The rearrangement uses TRBV5-1 and TRBJ2-7; D is ambiguous. The CDR3 is made up of 14 amino acids. The germline V gene has CDR1 SGHRS and CDR2 YFSETQ. The V and J ends lost 2 bases and 3 bases respectively, with 12 bases between them. The CDR3 loop is CASSFGSWVYEQYF. CDR3 bases: TGCGCCAGCAGCTTCGGGTCCTGGGTCTACGAGCAGTACTTC.

The chain couples TRBV25-1 to TRBJ1-2; D not certain. The V end lost 3 bases, the J end lost 7 bases, and 6 bases lay between the germline ends. The germline V gene encodes CDR1 MGHDK and CDR2 SYGVNS. This CDR3 contains 11 residues. The CDR3 DNA follows: TGTGCCAGCAGTGACCGAGTTGGCTACACCTTC. It codes for CASSDRVGYTF.

The V call is TRBV2, the J call TRBJ2-1; 7 nucleotides match TRBD2. The germline V gene has CDR1 SNHLY and CDR2 FYNNEI. Trimming cost V 8 bases and J 14 bases; bases outside gene matches: 15. This CDR3 comprises 13 residues. The CDR3 is CASGGGVLRGEFF. The CDR3 coding sequence is TGTGCCAGCGGGGGGGGAGTTTTGCGTGGTGAGTTCTTC.

This sequence joins TRBV4-2 and TRBJ1-1, with 7 bases identical to TRBD1. CDR1 is LGHNA and CDR2 is YNFKEQ in the germline V gene. CDR3 length: 16 amino acids. V was clipped by 0 bases and J by 6 bases; unmatched bases: 10. CDR3 in DNA: TGTGCCAGCAGCCAAGACGGCCTAGGGGGCGCGTCTGAAGCTTTCTTT. This sequence encodes CASSQDGLGGASEAFF.

Here the CDR3 reads CASSLGGQTNTEAFF. The CDR3 DNA follows: TGCGCCAGCAGCTTGGGGGGACAGACGAACACTGAAGCTTTCTTT. This rearrangement joins TRBV5-1 to TRBJ1-1; 7 bases are a match to TRBD1. Germline CDR1 SGHRS, CDR2 YFSETQ. This CDR3 has 15 amino acids. J gave up 1 base and V 0 bases, and 3 bases lay outside the gene matches.

V is TRBV2 and J is TRBJ2-3, with 12 bases identical to TRBD2. The CDR3 has 18 residues. Unmatched junction bases numbered 7, after V lost 0 bases and J lost 3 bases. CDR1 and CDR2 (germline): SNHLY, FYNNEI. CDR3 in amino acids: CASSEADTSGGLTDTQYF. The CDR3 DNA follows: TGTGCCAGCAGTGAAGCCGATACTAGCGGGGGGTTGACAGATACGCAGTATTTT.

J is TRBJ1-2 and V is TRBV6-5, with TRBD1 as a possible D gene (6 bases). V lost 6 bases and J 6 bases, leaving 20 bases between the germline ends. In germline, CDR1 is MNHEY, CDR2 SVGAGI. The CDR3 is 15 amino acids. The CDR3 loop is CASSRGGRGRDGYTF. CDR3 sequence (DNA): TGTGCCAGCAGCCGGGGGGGCCGGGGGAGGGATGGCTACACCTTC.